This TCR beta chain is from a study of T cells in tumors after PD-1 blockade. Study-level background: Each patient got pembrolizumab 200 mg every 3 weeks or cemiplimab 350 mg every 2 weeks. On average, peripheral blood gave under 150,000 TCR templates and over 30,000 unique clonotypes. Study-wide points: Peripheral recruitment is suggested, as some novel exhausted tumor clones were in pre-treatment blood.

Trimming took 4 bases from V and 4 from J, leaving 15 bases between them. The CDR3 length is 16 residues. The V gene's germline CDR1 is SGDLS and CDR2 YYNGEE. Profiling relied on immunoSEQ multiplex PCR, and the TCRdb table lists in-frame clones only, not all of them. Among roughly 47,000 clones listed, roughly 79% were seen once. On this clone: Its target is not known.

The sequences come from PBMCs, collected before anti-PD-1 treatment. This receptor was obtained from a human donor with basal cell carcinoma. The chain uses TRBV9 and TRBJ1-6, with D perhaps TRBD1 (6 bases). The CDR3 nucleotides are TGTGCCAGCAGCCCGACCGGGACAAATTATAATTCACCCCTCCACTTT. Amino acid sequence: CASSPTGTNYNSPLHF.